This T cell receptor beta chain was recovered during a study of vaccination effects on CD4 cells after COVID-19. Concerning this clone: Its antigen is unidentified. The junction differs from germline at one of its ends, possibly a read error.

Viral peptide pool expansion of antigen-specific CD4+ T cells preceded sequencing in the ViraFEST assay. The culture ran for about 10 days, and then CD4+ T cells were isolated. Participants each got two BNT162b2 or mRNA-1273 vaccine doses. The protocol was immunoSEQ multiplex PCR, while the TCRdb copy is restricted to in-frame clones and leaves out a portion. The sample has about 27,000 clones, 83% seen once. Germline V gives CDR1 SNHLY, CDR2 FYNNEI. The length of the CDR3 is 15 residues. The gene calls are TRBV2 and TRBJ1-1, with D perhaps TRBD1 (5 bases). Source: CD4+ T cells from PBMCs cultured with HCoV-NL63 spike peptides, taken after COVID-19 vaccination. The source of this sequence is a human donor who received a COVID-19 vaccine. Some clones in this sample may be carry-over from other donors' samples. The CDR3 sequence: CASSQAGSRNTEAFF. CDR3 bases: TGTGCCAGCAGTCAAGCAGGGAGTCGGAACACTGAAGCTTTCTTT.